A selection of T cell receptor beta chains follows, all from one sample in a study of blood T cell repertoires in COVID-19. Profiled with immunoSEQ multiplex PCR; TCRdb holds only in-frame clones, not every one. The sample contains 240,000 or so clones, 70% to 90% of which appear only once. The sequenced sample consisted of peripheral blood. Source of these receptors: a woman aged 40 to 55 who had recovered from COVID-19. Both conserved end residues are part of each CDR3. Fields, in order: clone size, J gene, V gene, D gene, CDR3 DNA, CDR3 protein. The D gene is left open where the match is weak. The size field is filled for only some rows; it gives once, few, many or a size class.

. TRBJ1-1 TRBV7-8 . TGTGCCAGCAGCCGCGGGGGGGGAAACACTGAAGCTTTCTTT CASSRGGGNTEAFF
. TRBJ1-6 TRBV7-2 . TGTGCCAGCAGGAGGGTGACGGGTGGCTCACCCCTCCACTTT CASRRVTGGSPLHF
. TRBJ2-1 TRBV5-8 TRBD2 TGTGCCAGCACCCCAAGACTAGCTACCTACAATGAGCAGTTCTTC CASTPRLATYNEQFF
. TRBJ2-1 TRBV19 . TGTGCCAGTAGCCCGCTGGGGCTGGGTGAGCAGTTCTTC CASSPLGLGEQFF
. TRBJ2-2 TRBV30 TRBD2 TGTGCCTGGGGGGCGGGAGTTCCCGGGGAGCTGTTTTTT CAWGAGVPGELFF
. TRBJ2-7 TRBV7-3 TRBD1 TGTGCCAGCAGCATCGGACAGGGAGCTCCCTACGAGCAGTACTTC CASSIGQGAPYEQYF
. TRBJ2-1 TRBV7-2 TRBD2 TGTGCCAGCAGCCCCAGACTAGCGGGAGGGCCGAGCTCCTACAATGAGCAGTTCTTC CASSPRLAGGPSSYNEQFF
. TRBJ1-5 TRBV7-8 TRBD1 TGTGCCAGCAGCTTACAGGGACAGGGTTTGGGGCAGCCCCAGCATTTT CASSLQGQGLGQPQHF
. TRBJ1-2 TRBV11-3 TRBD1 TGTGCCAGCAGCTTAACAGGGACAGGACCGGGGGGCTACACCTTC CASSLTGTGPGGYTF
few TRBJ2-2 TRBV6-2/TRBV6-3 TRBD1 TGTGCCAGCACCCCAATCGGGCAGGGGGCGACCGGGGAGCTGTTTTTT CASTPIGQGATGELFF
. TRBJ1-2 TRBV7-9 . TGTGCCAGCAGCTTAGCGTCCGGGGGGCGTTCACAGGGCTACACCTTC CASSLASGGRSQGYTF
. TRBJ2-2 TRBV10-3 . TGTGCCATCAGTGAGTCGACGGGTGGGACCGGGGAGCTGTTTTTT CAISESTGGTGELFF
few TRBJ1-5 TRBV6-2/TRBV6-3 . TGTGCCAGCAGCCGATCTGGGGGGGGAGGGCAGCCCCAGCATTTT CASSRSGGGGQPQHF
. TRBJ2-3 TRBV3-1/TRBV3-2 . TGTGCCAGCAGCCAACACCCGGGGACACCGACAGATACGCAGTATTTT CASSQHPGTPTDTQYF
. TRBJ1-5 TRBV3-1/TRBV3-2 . TGTGCCAGCAGCCAAGTGGAGACGTCGCCCCAGCATTTT CASSQVETSPQHF
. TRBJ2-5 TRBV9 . TGTGCCAGCAGCGTAGACGGGGGTGAGGCCCAGTACTTC CASSVDGGEAQYF
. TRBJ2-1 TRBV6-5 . TGTGCCAGCAGTTACTCCCCGGCGGGACCTCCCTATGAGCAGTTCTTC CASSYSPAGPPYEQFF